The source of this T cell receptor (beta chain) is a study of blood T cell repertoires in COVID-19. Study processing details: Reference gene primer amplification yielded estimated nucleated cell counts. Clones were sequenced by immunoSEQ multiplex PCR, and TCRdb holds only the in-frame ones, with some missing. The V and J calls and clone size come from that table; D and trimming were worked out from the DNA. The profile shows 150,000 or so clones, about 92% of them singletons. Sequenced sample: peripheral blood. The source is a woman aged 60-75 years with COVID-19, enrolled during active disease.

As DNA, the CDR3 is TGTGCCAGCGTGCGCGACCAGGGAGAGACCCAGTACTTC. Protein product: CASVRDQGETQYF. The genes are TRBV2 and TRBJ2-5; possibly TRBD1 for D (5 bases). The CDR3 runs to 13 residues. V shed 8 bases and J shed 4 bases, with 14 bases lying between them. Germline CDR1 and CDR2: SNHLY and FYNNEI. The complete variable domain, with remaining parts taken from reference TRBV2 and TRBJ2-5, reads EPEVTQTPSHQVTQMGQEVILRCVPISNHLYFYWYRQILGQKVEFLVSFYNNEISEKSEIFDDQFSVERPDGSNFTLKIRSTKLEDSAMYFCASVRDQGETQYFGPGTRLLVL.